The 21 T cell receptor beta chains in this list originate from one sample, sequenced in a study of PD-1 blockade in classical Hodgkin lymphoma (dated by TCRdb to 2019 to 2021). Library generation was performed with the immunoSEQ multiplex PCR assay. TCRdb obtained this table from immuneACCESS and retained in-frame rearrangements with V and J assigned. These tables miss some clones; where compared with another copy, unresolved V genes account for less than half of the shortfall, and the remainder is unexplained. This sample is represented by under 35,000 clones; roughly 76% of them were singletons. The top ten constitute around 3.6% of the sample. The time point label of this sample denotes: cycle 4 day 1 (C4D1), after less than 7 weeks of nivolumab. Every trial patient had relapsed after autologous stem cell transplantation, and cohorts A, B and C differed in prior brentuximab vedotin exposure.

The sequencing here drew on peripheral blood mononuclear cells (PBMCs), taken before the fourth cycle of nivolumab. The receptors come from a human donor with classical Hodgkin lymphoma.

V and J are TRBV5-4 and TRBJ2-1; no reliable D call. Germline CDR1 and CDR2: SGHNT and YYREEE (reference sequence). The CDR3 totals 13 residues. V shed 2 bases and J shed 4 bases, with 7 bases lying between them. The CDR3 region has the DNA TGTGCCAGCAGCTTAGGGCCTTACAATGAGCAGTTCTTC. Encoded protein: CASSLGPYNEQFF.

The chain recombines TRBV9 with TRBJ2-1, with D perhaps matching TRBD2 (6 bases). This CDR3 has 15 amino acids. V shed 0 bases and J shed 2 bases, with 9 bases lying between them. Germline assignment: CDR1 SGDLS and CDR2 YYNGEE. The chain's CDR3 is CASSVARRAYNEQFF. Here the CDR3 DNA reads TGTGCCAGCAGCGTAGCCCGGAGGGCCTACAATGAGCAGTTCTTC.

This chain links TRBV13 with TRBJ2-7, with unresolved D. The germline V and J ends were trimmed by 3 bases and 1 base, with 7 bases remaining between them. Germline V gives CDR1 PRHDT, CDR2 FYEKMQ (reference sequence). The CDR3 is made up of 13 amino acids. Here the CDR3 DNA reads TGTGCCAGCAGCTTGACACAATCCTACGAGCAGTACTTC. Translation gives CASSLTQSYEQYF.

This rearrangement joins TRBV30 to TRBJ1-1; D not resolved. CDR3 length: 12 amino acids. V lost 2 bases and J lost 11, with 15 bases in between. Per germline, CDR1 GTSNPN and CDR2 SVGIG (reference sequence). In DNA form, the CDR3 reads TGTGCCTGGAGTTCCACGGGGTTTCGGGCTTTCTTT. Amino acid sequence: CAWSSTGFRAFF.

A remark on this clone: The same CDR3 is also encoded by other DNA sequences in this sample. The rearrangement uses TRBV4-3 and TRBJ2-7; D is unclear. Deletions cut 0 bases from V and 4 bases from J, with 13 bases between. CDR3 length: 15 residues. Germline lookup yields CDR1 LGHNA and CDR2 YSLEER. The CDR3 protein is CASSQDPGTMYEQYF. Written as DNA, the CDR3 is TGCGCCAGCAGCCAAGATCCCGGAACAATGTACGAGCAGTACTTC.

This chain uses TRBV2 with TRBJ2-2; 8 bases match TRBD1. V gave up 9 bases and J gave up 1 base; unmatched junction bases: 4. The germline CDR1 and CDR2 sequences are SNHLY and FYNNEI. The CDR3 runs 14 residues. CDR3 in DNA: TGTGCCAGAGGACAGGGCCGGAACACCGGGGAGCTGTTTTTT. Translating gives CARGQGRNTGELFF. Based on the CDR3 plus reference TRBV2 and TRBJ2-2, the full variable domain is EPEVTQTPSHQVTQMGQEVILRCVPISNHLYFYWYRQILGQKVEFLVSFYNNEISEKSEIFDDQFSVERPDGSNFTLKIRSTKLEDSAMYFCARGQGRNTGELFFGEGSRLTVL.

This chain uses TRBV7-2 with TRBJ1-2; TRBD1 matches at 7 bases. V trimming: 5 bases; J trimming: 6 bases; junction bases outside the gene matches: 15. The CDR3 has 16 amino acids. The germline V gene encodes CDR1 SGHTA and CDR2 FQGNSA. The CDR3 DNA sequence: TGTGCCAGCAGCCCGAGCGCAGGGAGGGGGCTCGATGGCTACACCTTC. Amino acid sequence: CASSPSAGRGLDGYTF. Variable domain in full (rest from reference TRBV7-2 and TRBJ1-2): GAGVSQSPSNKVTEKGKDVELRCDPISGHTALYWYRQSLGQGLEFLIYFQGNSAPDKSGLPSDRFSAERTGGSVSTLTIQRTQQEDSAVYLCASSPSAGRGLDGYTFGSGTRLTVV.

This sequence joins TRBV6-5 and TRBJ1-2, with D hard to call. Trimming shortened V by 2 bases and J by 3 bases, and 13 bases separated the two germline ends. The CDR3 loop spans 15 amino acids. From germline, CDR1 is MNHEY and CDR2 SVGAGI. CDR3 amino acids: CASSYHRVRDYGYTF. The CDR3 nucleotides read TGTGCCAGCAGTTACCATCGGGTGCGAGACTATGGCTACACCTTC.

The CDR3 loop is CASRGTANEKLFF. The CDR3 nucleotides are TGTGCCAGCAGAGGGACAGCTAATGAAAAACTGTTTTTT. The V call is TRBV6-5, the J call TRBJ1-4; 7 bases agree with TRBD1. V shed 6 bases and J 3 bases; nucleotides not matched to a gene: 1. Germline CDR1 MNHEY, CDR2 SVGAGI. The CDR3 consists of 13 residues.

The CDR3 region has the DNA TGTGCCAGCAGCTTACCCCCGGGACAGGGGCACGAGCAGTACTTC. Encoded protein: CASSLPPGQGHEQYF. This chain uses TRBV5-4 with TRBJ2-7, with 10 nucleotides matching TRBD1. The germline V gene has CDR1 SGHNT and CDR2 YYREEE (reference sequence). Trimming cost V 2 bases and J 5 bases; bases outside gene matches: 7. This CDR3 is built from 15 residues.

This clone was counted only a few times. This chain joins TRBV18 and TRBJ1-5, with TRBD1 as a possible D gene (6 bases). Trimming shortened V by 5 bases and J by 1 base, and 15 bases separated the two germline ends. Germline CDR1 reads KGHSH; CDR2 reads LQKENI. The CDR3 contains 16 residues. In nucleotides, the CDR3 is TGTGCCAGCTCAAGGGGGTCGAGCAGGAGCAATCAGCCCCAGCATTTT. This sequence encodes CASSRGSSRSNQPQHF.

Note on this clone: Other nucleotide sequences in the sample specify the same CDR3. This rearrangement joins TRBV6-5 to TRBJ1-1; maybe TRBD1 (6 bases). Germline V gives CDR1 MNHEY, CDR2 SVGAGI. V lost 6 bases, J lost 4 bases, and 12 bases lay in between. This CDR3 region has 13 residues. Here the CDR3 DNA reads TGTGCCAGCAGGGGGGGGCTTGGCACTGAAGCTTTCTTT. This codes for CASRGGLGTEAFF.

In this sample, this clone turned up once. The chain uses TRBV18 and TRBJ2-2; maybe TRBD2 (6 bases). V lost 6 bases and J 5 bases, leaving 7 bases between the germline ends. Germline CDR1 KGHSH, CDR2 LQKENI. This CDR3 has 12 amino acids. CDR3 in amino acids: CASSGGTGELFF. CDR3 DNA sequence: TGTGCCAGCTCCGGGGGTACCGGGGAGCTGTTTTTT.

J is TRBJ2-2 and V is TRBV28, with D maybe TRBD1 (6 bases). CDR1 and CDR2 (germline): MDHEN, SYDVKM. The V end was cut by 2 bases, the J end by 3 bases, with 10 bases between. This CDR3 is 15 amino acids long. For the CDR3, the DNA is TGTGCCAGCAGTTTAGCGGCAGGGGACACCGGGGAGCTGTTTTTT. This sequence encodes CASSLAAGDTGELFF.

V gene TRBV4-2 combines with J gene TRBJ2-3, with 14 nucleotides matching TRBD2. The V gene end was trimmed by 3 bases and the J gene end by 0 bases; junction bases not matched to a gene: 17. Germline V gene sequence: CDR1 LGHNA, CDR2 YNFKEQ. The CDR3 is made up of 22 amino acids. The CDR3 region has the DNA TGTGCCAGCAGCCATCCACAAACCTTCGGGACTAGCGGGAGCTTAAGCACAGATACGCAGTATTTT. Amino acids: CASSHPQTFGTSGSLSTDTQYF.

This chain links TRBV18 with TRBJ1-3; a possible D gene is TRBD1 (6 bases). V lost 3 bases, J lost 0 bases, and 21 bases lay in between. CDR3 size: 19 residues. CDR1 and CDR2 (germline): KGHSH, LQKENI. This chain's CDR3 is CASSPLSGGQTPSGNTIYF. CDR3 nucleotides: TGTGCCAGCTCACCCCTCTCTGGGGGACAAACCCCCTCTGGAAACACCATATATTTT.

V usage is TRBV7-3 and J usage is TRBJ1-1; 11 bases match TRBD1. CDR3 length: 15 residues. With V trimmed by 5 bases and J by 4 bases, 6 bases remained unmatched. Looked up from germline, CDR1 is SGHTA and CDR2 is FQGTGA. The CDR3: CASSRDGTGGTEAFF. In nucleotides, the CDR3 is TGTGCCAGCAGCCGGGATGGGACAGGGGGCACTGAAGCTTTCTTT.

CDR3 residues: CASSQTAGGFYEQYF. Here the CDR3 DNA reads TGTGCCAGCAGCCAAACTGCAGGGGGATTTTACGAGCAGTACTTC. V and J are TRBV4-2 and TRBJ2-7; 7 nucleotides line up with TRBD1. Germline V CDR1 and CDR2: LGHNA, YNFKEQ. Trimming removed 2 bases from V and 4 bases from J; junction bases left unmatched: 8. The CDR3 covers 15 residues.

CDR3 amino acids: CASRPLTNTEAFF. The CDR3 bases are TGTGCCAGCAGGCCCCTTACGAACACTGAAGCTTTCTTT. The rearrangement links TRBV28 to TRBJ1-1; D unresolved. With 6 bases removed from V and 1 base from J, the gap between germline ends came to 9 bases. CDR1 is MDHEN and CDR2 is SYDVKM in the germline V gene. This CDR3 is built from 13 residues.

The chain recombines TRBV4-1 with TRBJ1-5; a weak D match, TRBD1 (5 bases). V was clipped by 1 base and J by 6 bases, with 10 bases between them. The germline V gene has CDR1 MGHRA and CDR2 YSYEKL. There are 14 residues in the CDR3. The CDR3 loop reads CASSQGGVGQPQHF. DNA of the CDR3: TGCGCCAGCAGCCAAGGAGGGGTAGGTCAGCCCCAGCATTTT.

V is TRBV5-6 and J is TRBJ2-3; D possibly corresponds to TRBD1 (5 bases). V lost 4 bases and J 0 bases, leaving 12 bases between the germline ends. This CDR3 is built from 15 residues. Per the germline V gene, CDR1 is SGHDT and CDR2 is YYEEEE. The CDR3 is CASSRQTASTDTQYF. The DNA of the CDR3 is TGTGCCAGCAGCCGGCAGACAGCTAGCACAGATACGCAGTATTTT.